Following are 5 T cell receptor beta chains from one sample sequenced in a study of beta chain features in type 1 diabetes. Overall study findings and caveats: There was a moderate but significant shortening of TCRB CDR3s in all four CD4+ subsets of Type 1 diabetes patients.

Investigators reverse transcribed all isolated RNA, so they sequenced expressed TCRB transcripts. Profiling relied on immunoSEQ multiplex PCR, and the TCRdb table lists in-frame clones only, not all of them. The data show a few hundred thousand clones, with approximately 13% seen just once and 0.013% to 0.015% held by the top ten. The antigens these receptors bind are not known. Source material: naive CD4+ T cells from blood. Receptors were obtained from a young woman with type 1 diabetes.

The chain carries TRBV5-1 and TRBJ2-5, with a tentative D call TRBD1 (5 bases). V was clipped by 0 bases and J by 5 bases, with 11 bases between them. CDR1 is SGHRS, CDR2 YFSETQ, per germline. CDR3 length equals 14 residues. CDR3 sequence (DNA): TGCGCCAGCAGCTTGGCCGCAGGGATGGAGACCCAGTACTTC. Translating it yields CASSLAAGMETQYF.

CDR3: CASRSTFYDQPQHF. CDR3 nucleotide sequence: TGTGCCAGCAGGAGCACTTTCTACGATCAGCCCCAGCATTTT. This chain connects TRBV28 to TRBJ1-5; D gene ambiguous. The V end lost 6 bases, the J end lost 5 bases, and 14 bases lay between the germline ends. CDR3 length: 14 amino acids. Germline V gene sequence: CDR1 MDHEN, CDR2 SYDVKM.

The rearrangement uses TRBV7-6 and TRBJ2-1; 7 bases align to TRBD1. The CDR3 spans 14 residues. After removal of 6 bases from V and 6 bases from J, the junction contained 8 bases not matched to a gene. Germline V gene sequence: CDR1 SGHVS, CDR2 FNYEAQ. The CDR3 sequence: CASSQRQGSNEQFF. The CDR3 DNA follows: TGTGCCAGCAGTCAAAGACAGGGTTCCAATGAGCAGTTCTTC.

This clone has at least ten counts. The chain is built from TRBV29-1 and TRBJ2-5; D ambiguous. CDR1 and CDR2 from the germline V gene are SQVTM and ANQGSEA. The CDR3 runs to 11 residues. The V end was cut by 4 bases, the J end by 0 bases, with 3 bases between. In DNA, the CDR3 is TGCAGCGTTGTCTACCAAGAGACCCAGTACTTC. This codes for CSVVYQETQYF.

Note on this clone: The same CDR3 also results from other DNA sequences found in this sample. V and J are TRBV28 and TRBJ1-2; no firm D call. Trimming pared 3 bases from V and 2 bases from J, leaving 4 bases between. The germline gives CDR1 MDHEN, CDR2 SYDVKM. The length of the CDR3 is 12 residues. Written as DNA, the CDR3 is TGTGCCAGCAGTTTGGAGAACTATGGCTACACCTTC. As protein: CASSLENYGYTF.